Listed here are 28 T cell receptor beta chains from one sample, sequenced in a study of OX40 agonist ivuxolimab in advanced cancers. The method was immunoSEQ multiplex PCR; TCRdb's version includes in-frame clones alone and lacks a portion of them. The data hold more than 20,000 clones, with approximately 89% observed a single time. The sample was CD4+ or CD8+ T cells sorted from blood, taken in a trial of the OX40 agonist ivuxolimab. These receptors were collected from an adult with an advanced solid tumor such as melanoma, head and neck, liver or kidney cancer.

The chain uses TRBV2 and TRBJ2-1; TRBD1 aligns across 9 bases. The CDR3 is 15 amino acids. Germline values: CDR1 SNHLY, CDR2 FYNNEI. V trimming: 6 bases; J trimming: 6 bases; junction bases outside the gene matches: 9. CDR3 coding DNA: TGTGCCAGCAGACGGACAGGGGAGCAAGGCAATGAGCAGTTCTTC. Translated, it gives CASRRTGEQGNEQFF.

CDR3 in amino acids: CASSQDLASGWSYEQYF. CDR3 DNA sequence: TGTGCCAGCAGCCAAGATCTGGCTAGCGGGTGGAGCTACGAGCAGTACTTC. The rearrangement joins TRBV4-2 to TRBJ2-7; 8 bases are a match to TRBD2. CDR3 length: 17 amino acids. Germline V CDR1 and CDR2: LGHNA, YNFKEQ. V shed 0 bases and J 3 bases; nucleotides not matched to a gene: 10.

This chain joins TRBV9 and TRBJ2-1; 9 bases are shared with TRBD2. Germline V gives CDR1 SGDLS, CDR2 YYNGEE. V gave up 0 bases and J gave up 6 bases; unmatched junction bases: 7. The CDR3 totals 16 residues. The CDR3 is CASSVEVSGRPNEQFF. As DNA, the CDR3 is TGTGCCAGCAGCGTAGAGGTTAGCGGGAGACCCAATGAGCAGTTCTTC.

This chain joins TRBV6-1 and TRBJ1-2; the D is unclear. The length of the CDR3 is 14 residues. Germline CDR1 is MNHNS and CDR2 is SASEGT. The V end lost 1 base, the J end lost 4 bases, and 10 bases lay between the germline ends. The DNA for the CDR3 is TGTGCCAGCAGTGAAGAACCGCGGAGCTATGGCTACACCTTC. Translated: CASSEEPRSYGYTF.

Only one count was recorded for this clone. J is TRBJ2-3 and V is TRBV19, with TRBD1 identical over 7 bases. Germline CDR1 reads LNHDA; CDR2 reads SQIVND (reference sequence). The CDR3 extends over 14 amino acids. The V and J ends lost 5 bases and 13 bases, in that order; junction bases with no gene match: 15. CDR3 bases: TGTGCCAGTAGTTCCGGGACAGCCTCACTGGGGGAGTATTTT. Translated, it gives CASSSGTASLGEYF.

The V gene is TRBV6-5, the J gene TRBJ1-1, with 9 positions matching TRBD1. Germline CDR1 MNHEY, CDR2 SVGAGI. This CDR3 has 15 residues. V was clipped by 2 bases and J by 8 bases; unmatched bases: 9. The CDR3 loop reads CASSYRDRAFLEAFF. CDR3 DNA: TGTGCCAGCAGTTACCGGGACAGGGCGTTCCTAGAAGCTTTCTTT.

The chain employs TRBV18 and TRBJ2-5; TRBD2 is a possible D gene (6 bases). The length of the CDR3 is 15 residues. Germline CDR1 KGHSH, CDR2 LQKENI. Trimming took off 5 bases at V and 4 bases at J, with 17 bases between the two ends. CDR3 sequence (DNA): TGTGCCAGCTCAATTCGTTTACAGGAGGGAGAGACCCAGTACTTC. This sequence encodes CASSIRLQEGETQYF.

The gene calls are TRBV9 and TRBJ2-2, with 8 bases lining up with TRBD2. The V and J ends lost 4 bases and 4 bases, in that order; junction bases with no gene match: 12. Per germline, CDR1 SGDLS and CDR2 YYNGEE. The CDR3 is 17 amino acids. The DNA of the CDR3 is TGTGCCAGCAGCCCCAGATTAGCGGGGAGAGGCACCGGGGAGCTGTTTTTT. Amino acids: CASSPRLAGRGTGELFF. The full variable domain, with the rest looked up from reference TRBV9 and TRBJ2-2, is DSGVTQTPKHLITATGQRVTLRCSPRSGDLSVYWYQQSLDQGLQFLIQYYNGEERAKGNILERFSAQQFPDLHSELNLSSLELGDSALYFCASSPRLAGRGTGELFFGEGSRLTVL.

The chain combines TRBV30 with TRBJ2-7, with 7 nucleotides matching TRBD2. Trimming at V came to 4 bases and at J to 3 bases, leaving 6 bases not matched to a gene. The CDR3 sequence is 13 residues long. Germline V lookup: CDR1 GTSNPN, CDR2 SVGIG (reference sequence). The CDR3 nucleotides are TGTGCCTGGAAGGCGAAGCGGGACTACGAGCAGTACTTC. Its protein is CAWKAKRDYEQYF.

This clone has just one count. The chain couples TRBV7-3 to TRBJ2-3; D is perhaps TRBD2 (5 bases). The V gene lost 1 base and the J gene lost 4 bases, with 12 bases spanning the gap. In germline, CDR1 is SGHTA, CDR2 FQGTGA. The CDR3 is 15 amino acids. The CDR3 sequence: CASSLRLAGADTQYF. The CDR3 DNA reads as TGTGCCAGCAGCTTAAGGCTAGCTGGAGCAGATACGCAGTATTTT.

V usage is TRBV5-4 and J usage is TRBJ2-5; tentatively, D is TRBD2 (5 bases). Trimming stripped 5 bases from V and 2 bases from J, with 16 bases between. CDR3 length: 15 amino acids. From germline, CDR1 is SGHNT and CDR2 YYREEE (reference sequence). CDR3 loop: CASSAGPTSQETQYF. CDR3 bases: TGTGCCAGCAGTGCGGGCCCGACCTCTCAAGAGACCCAGTACTTC.

For the CDR3, the DNA is TGTGCCAGCAGCCTGGGACAGGGGATCCCTGGCTACACCTTC. This translates into CASSLGQGIPGYTF. The chain links TRBV7-9 to TRBJ1-2, with TRBD1 identical over 10 bases. CDR3 length equals 14 residues. The J segment lost 7 bases and the V segment lost 5 bases, leaving 7 bases of the junction unmatched. CDR1 SEHNR and CDR2 FQNEAQ come from the germline V gene (reference sequence).

J is TRBJ1-2 and V is TRBV7-3; TRBD1 is a possible D gene (5 bases). V was trimmed by 5 bases and J by 8 bases, leaving 15 bases between them. Germline CDR1 SGHTA, CDR2 FQGTGA. The CDR3 sequence is 13 residues long. The CDR3 reads CASSLDRGSGYTF. The DNA for the CDR3 is TGTGCCAGCAGCCTTGATCGGGGGTCAGGCTACACCTTC.

This chain's CDR3 is CASSVREVTEAFF. The CDR3 DNA sequence: TGTGCCAGCAGCGTGAGGGAGGTCACTGAAGCTTTCTTT. This sequence joins TRBV7-2 and TRBJ1-1; D ambiguous. This CDR3 comprises 13 residues. In germline, CDR1 is SGHTA, CDR2 FQGNSA. The V gene lost 5 bases and the J gene lost 4 bases, with 11 bases spanning the gap.

The genes are TRBV7-2 and TRBJ2-1; 10 bases are a match to TRBD1. The ends lost 3 bases at V and 5 bases at J; junction bases unmatched: 4. Germline V gene lookup returns CDR1 SGHTA and CDR2 FQGNSA. The CDR3 has 15 amino acids. As DNA, the CDR3 is TGTGCCAGCAGCTTCTCCGGGACAGGGGACAATGAGCAGTTCTTC. This translates into CASSFSGTGDNEQFF.

This chain connects TRBV2 to TRBJ2-6; TRBD1 matches 8 bases. The germline V gene has CDR1 SNHLY and CDR2 FYNNEI. The CDR3 runs 15 residues. J lost 2 bases, V lost 5 bases, and 2 bases had no gene match. CDR3 nucleotides: TGTGCCAGCAGTCCGGACAGGGCTGGGGCCAACGTCCTGACTTTC. This sequence encodes CASSPDRAGANVLTF.

The chain has TRBV5-1 and TRBJ2-5, with 7 bases matching TRBD1. Germline V CDR1 and CDR2: SGHRS, YFSETQ. This CDR3 has 15 amino acids. Trimming cost V 4 bases and J 5 bases; bases outside gene matches: 11. CDR3 DNA sequence: TGCGCCAGCAGCCCCGACAGGGTGGGTTTTGAGACCCAGTACTTC. Translated, it gives CASSPDRVGFETQYF.

The genes are TRBV28 and TRBJ2-7; 8 bases align to TRBD1. The CDR3 covers 15 residues. Germline CDR1 reads MDHEN; CDR2 reads SYDVKM. With 6 bases clipped from V and 2 bases from J, the junction kept 9 bases outside the gene matches. The CDR3 loop reads CASRSSQGGPYEQYF. In DNA form, the CDR3 reads TGTGCCAGCAGGTCATCACAGGGGGGACCCTACGAGCAGTACTTC.

This chain links TRBV5-1 with TRBJ1-1, with a tentative D call TRBD1 (6 bases). Germline loops: CDR1 SGHRS, CDR2 YFSETQ. V dropped 0 bases and J dropped 11 bases, with 17 bases sitting between them. The CDR3 runs 14 residues. CDR3 region: CASSLAETGGGAFF. The CDR3 DNA is TGCGCCAGCAGCTTGGCTGAGACAGGCGGGGGGGCTTTCTTT.

The chain combines TRBV28 with TRBJ2-7; 9 bases map to TRBD1. With V trimmed by 6 bases and J by 1 base, 10 bases remained unmatched. In germline, CDR1 is MDHEN, CDR2 SYDVKM. This CDR3 region has 16 residues. The CDR3 DNA reads as TGTGCCAGCAGACCCCCAGCTGGACAGGGGTCCTACGAGCAGTACTTC. Protein: CASRPPAGQGSYEQYF.

The rearrangement uses TRBV27 and TRBJ2-3, with 9 bases lining up with TRBD2. The germline gives CDR1 MNHEY, CDR2 SMNVEV (reference sequence). The ends lost 2 bases at V and 0 bases at J; junction bases unmatched: 3. The CDR3 is 16 amino acids. CDR3 sequence (DNA): TGTGCCAGCAGTTTAGGGACTAGCAGGAGCACAGATACGCAGTATTTT. It translates to CASSLGTSRSTDTQYF.

CDR3 sequence: CASSFVTGQGPYF. As DNA, the CDR3 is TGTGCCAGCAGTTTCGTAACAGGACAGGGGCCGTACTTC. The rearrangement joins TRBV28 to TRBJ2-7, with TRBD1 matching 9 bases. CDR1 MDHEN and CDR2 SYDVKM come from the germline V gene. CDR3 length equals 13 residues. V lost 3 bases and J lost 12; bases outside the gene matches: 9. The entire variable domain, with the rest obtained from reference TRBV28 and TRBJ2-7, is as follows: DVKVTQSSRYLVKRTGEKVFLECVQDMDHENMFWYRQDPGLGLRLIYFSYDVKMKEKGDIPEGYSVSREKKERFSLILESASTNQTSMYLCASSFVTGQGPYFGPGTRLTVT.

This sequence joins TRBV7-9 and TRBJ1-4; maybe TRBD1 (6 bases). The CDR3 loop spans 14 amino acids. Germline V gene sequence: CDR1 SEHNR, CDR2 FQNEAQ (reference sequence). V lost 5 bases to trimming and J lost 7 bases, with 14 bases between them. The CDR3 DNA reads TGTGCCAGCAGCCCGCGACAGGAGCGTGAAAAACTGTTTTTT. As protein: CASSPRQEREKLFF.

V gene TRBV9 combines with J gene TRBJ2-5; TRBD2 matches at 12 bases. The germline CDR1 and CDR2 sequences are SGDLS and YYNGEE. Germline trimming cut 3 bases from V and 0 bases from J; bases unmatched to any gene: 6. This CDR3 contains 17 residues. The CDR3 protein is CASSGTSGTMYQETQYF. In DNA form, the CDR3 reads TGTGCCAGCAGCGGGACTAGCGGGACTATGTACCAAGAGACCCAGTACTTC.

This chain links TRBV7-2 with TRBJ2-1, with 16 nucleotides matching TRBD2. In germline, CDR1 is SGHTA, CDR2 FQGNSA. V gave up 4 bases and J gave up 7 bases; unmatched junction bases: 7. The CDR3 has 17 residues. The DNA of the CDR3 is TGTGCCAGCAGCTCGATGGGACTAGCGGGAGGGACAAATGAGCAGTTCTTC. Amino acids: CASSSMGLAGGTNEQFF.

The chain has TRBV6-5 and TRBJ2-2, with a weak D call TRBD2 (6 bases). Trimming took 6 bases from V and 6 from J, leaving 11 bases between them. The CDR3 length is 13 residues. Germline loops: CDR1 MNHEY, CDR2 SVGAGI. Here the CDR3 reads CASRGSGSGELFF. The CDR3 nucleotides are TGTGCCAGCAGGGGGAGCGGGTCCGGGGAGCTGTTTTTT.

J is TRBJ2-3 and V is TRBV28; D is uncertain. Germline lookup yields CDR1 MDHEN and CDR2 SYDVKM. The ends were cut back, 6 bases at V and 7 bases at J, with 11 bases in the middle. The CDR3 extends over 12 amino acids. In DNA form, the CDR3 reads TGTGCCAGCAGCCTCTCCCTAAATACGCAGTATTTT. Its translation: CASSLSLNTQYF.

A single count supports this clone. The chain employs TRBV10-1 and TRBJ2-7, with D maybe TRBD1 (6 bases). This CDR3 spans 13 amino acids. V shed 8 bases and J shed 2 bases, with 13 bases lying between them. Germline V gives CDR1 WNHNN, CDR2 SYGVQD (reference sequence). The CDR3 DNA sequence: TGCGCCAGCGGTGGGGGCGGAACCTACGAGCAGTACTTC. Amino acids: CASGGGGTYEQYF.